The rows below give T cell receptor beta chains drawn from one sample of a study of vaccination and CD4 T cells after COVID-19. TCRdb redid the calling of the PCR reads with MiXCR, one entry per CDR3 protein. Here the sample spans approximately 13,000 distinct CDR3 sequences, roughly four fifths being singletons. These receptors have no identified antigens. The sequenced sample was CD4+ T cells from blood, cultured in vitro. Receptor source: a human donor who had recovered from COVID-19. CDR3s include the opening cysteine and the closing phenylalanine or tryptophan. A D gene is named only where the DNA matches it firmly. Clone sizes are given selectively: once, few, many, or a class where the clone is expanded.

size	D	J	V	CDR3	DNA
-	-	TRBJ1-1	TRBV5-4	CASSRKGGRWEEAFF	TGTGCCAGCAGTCGAAAGGGGGGTAGGTGGGAGGAAGCTTTCTTT
-	-	TRBJ2-7	TRBV7-8	CASSLKVPYEQYF	TGTGCCAGCAGCCTAAAGGTCCCCTACGAGCAGTACTTC
-	TRBD2	TRBJ2-2	TRBV28	CASTGGLAHQELFF	TGTGCCAGCACCGGGGGACTAGCGCACCAGGAGCTGTTTTTT
once	-	TRBJ2-5	TRBV7-9	CASSLRPEETQYF	TGTGCCAGCAGCTTACGTCCAGAAGAGACCCAGTACTTC
-	-	TRBJ1-2	TRBV20-1	CSAWKGDYGYTF	TGCAGTGCCTGGAAAGGGGACTATGGCTACACCTTC
-	TRBD2	TRBJ2-1	TRBV11-3	CASSPRGGLNEQFF	TGTGCCAGCAGCCCCCGCGGGGGGTTGAATGAGCAGTTCTTC
-	TRBD2	TRBJ2-7	TRBV19	CASSITSGTVEQYF	TGTGCCAGTAGTATCACTAGCGGGACGGTCGAGCAGTACTTC
few	-	TRBJ1-3	TRBV6-1	CASSDPQGRNTIYF	TGTGCCAGCAGTGACCCACAGGGACGGAACACCATATATTTT
-	-	TRBJ1-5	TRBV12-3/TRBV12-4	CASSILGASQPQHF	TGTGCCAGCAGTATATTGGGGGCTTCTCAGCCCCAGCATTTT
-	-	TRBJ2-7	TRBV7-7	CASSSSAVTEQYF	TGTGCCAGCAGCTCTAGTGCAGTCACCGAGCAGTACTTC
few	-	TRBJ2-3	TRBV2	CTKHTPGTDTQYF	TGTACTAAGCATACCCCCGGCACAGATACGCAGTATTTT
few	-	TRBJ1-5	TRBV21-1	CASSTTGDSNQPQHF	TGTGCCAGCAGCACTACAGGGGATAGCAATCAGCCCCAGCATTTT
-	-	TRBJ1-2	TRBV6-2/TRBV6-3	CASSYSGFGYTF	TGTGCCAGCAGTTACTCTGGCTTTGGCTACACCTTC
-	-	TRBJ1-1	TRBV6-2/TRBV6-3	CASSGDREAFF	TGTGCCAGCAGTGGGGACCGTGAAGCTTTCTTT
few	TRBD2	TRBJ2-7	TRBV27	CASSSLAGPYEQYF	TGTGCCAGCAGTTCCCTAGCGGGACCCTACGAGCAGTACTTC
-	-	TRBJ1-5	TRBV12-3/TRBV12-4	CASSLWGLFQPQHF	TGTGCCAGCAGTTTGTGGGGGTTGTTTCAGCCCCAGCATTTT
large	-	TRBJ1-1	TRBV15	CATSSGAWVGNTEAFF	TGTGCCACCAGCAGCGGGGCTTGGGTAGGGAACACTGAAGCTTTCTTT
-	-	TRBJ1-5	TRBV12-3/TRBV12-4	CASSLDSNQPQHF	TGTGCCAGCAGTTTGGACAGCAATCAGCCCCAGCATTTT
once	-	TRBJ1-5	TRBV6-1	CASSYKGGVNQPQHF	TGTGCCAGCAGCTATAAGGGGGGGGTCAATCAGCCCCAGCATTTT
-	-	TRBJ2-7	TRBV7-6	CASSLGTRYEQYF	TGTGCCAGCAGCTTAGGGACTCGCTACGAGCAGTACTTC
-	TRBD1	TRBJ2-3	TRBV19	CASSIRTGGADTQYF	TGTGCCAGTAGTATCAGGACAGGGGGCGCGGATACGCAGTATTTT
-	-	TRBJ1-2	TRBV7-2	CASSSRRSDYGYTF	TGTGCCAGCAGCTCGAGAAGATCAGACTATGGCTACACCTTC
-	-	TRBJ2-5	TRBV7-2	CASSPRGQETQYF	TGTGCCAGCAGCCCGCGCGGACAAGAGACCCAGTACTTC
-	TRBD1	TRBJ2-7	TRBV27	CASSLVQGKYEQYF	TGTGCCAGCAGTTTAGTACAGGGGAAATACGAGCAGTACTTC
few	-	TRBJ2-7	TRBV20-1	CSARVGVGLYEQYF	TGCAGTGCTAGAGTGGGTGTGGGTCTCTACGAGCAGTACTTC
few	-	TRBJ1-1	TRBV15	CATSRGQLNTEAFF	TGTGCCACCAGCAGAGGACAGTTAAACACTGAAGCTTTCTTT
-	-	TRBJ1-5	TRBV18	CASSPADQPQHF	TGTGCCAGCTCACCAGCAGATCAGCCCCAGCATTTT
-	TRBD1	TRBJ1-5	TRBV18	CASSLSTGEVGQPQHF	TGTGCCAGCTCACTCTCGACAGGGGAAGTCGGTCAGCCCCAGCATTTT
-	-	TRBJ2-2	TRBV6-2/TRBV6-3	CASRNAWGLFGELFF	TGTGCCAGCAGGAACGCCTGGGGACTGTTCGGGGAGCTGTTTTTT
few	-	TRBJ2-3	TRBV6-2/TRBV6-3	CASSLRDWVTDTQYF	TGTGCCAGCAGTCTACGGGACTGGGTCACAGATACGCAGTATTTT
once	TRBD2	TRBJ2-1	TRBV6-1	CASSEGGGGSSGEQFF	TGTGCCAGCAGTGAAGGGGGGGGGGGTAGCTCGGGTGAGCAGTTCTTC
-	TRBD2	TRBJ2-3	TRBV7-2	CASSPGWLAGGVADTQYF	TGTGCCAGCAGCCCCGGGTGGCTAGCGGGAGGGGTAGCAGATACGCAGTATTTT
-	TRBD2	TRBJ2-3	TRBV7-6	CASSLGPGGQYTQYF	TGTGCCAGCAGCTTAGGGCCGGGAGGGCAGTATACGCAGTATTTT
-	TRBD1	TRBJ2-7	TRBV27	CASSPLPGQGSYEQYF	TGTGCCAGCAGTCCATTACCGGGACAGGGATCCTACGAGCAGTACTTC
-	-	TRBJ1-2	TRBV11-2	CASSSLHREGYGYTF	TGTGCCAGCAGCTCCCTACACCGGGAGGGCTATGGCTACACCTTC
-	TRBD2	TRBJ2-7	TRBV6-2/TRBV6-3	CASSLQAGVTEQYF	TGTGCCAGCAGTCTCCAAGCGGGAGTAACCGAGCAGTACTTC